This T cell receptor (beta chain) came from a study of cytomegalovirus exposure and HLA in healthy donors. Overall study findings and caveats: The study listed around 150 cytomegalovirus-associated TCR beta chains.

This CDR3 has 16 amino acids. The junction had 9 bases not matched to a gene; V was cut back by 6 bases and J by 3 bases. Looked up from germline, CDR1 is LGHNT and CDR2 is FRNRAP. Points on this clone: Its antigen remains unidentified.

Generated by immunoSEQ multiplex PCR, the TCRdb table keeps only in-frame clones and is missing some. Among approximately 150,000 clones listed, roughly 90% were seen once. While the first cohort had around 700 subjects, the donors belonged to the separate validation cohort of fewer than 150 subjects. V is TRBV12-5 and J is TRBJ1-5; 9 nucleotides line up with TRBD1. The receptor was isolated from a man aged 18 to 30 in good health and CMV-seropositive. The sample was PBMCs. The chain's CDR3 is CASGEQGALNNQPQHF. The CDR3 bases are TGTGCTAGTGGGGAACAGGGGGCGCTTAACAATCAGCCCCAGCATTTT.